Below are 16 T cell receptor beta chains sequenced from a single sample in a study of T cell responses to AZD1222 COVID-19 vaccine. Here immunoSEQ multiplex PCR was the method, and the copy in TCRdb shows in-frame clones only, minus some. This table has roughly 250,000 clones, 85% to 95% appearing once. The source material was peripheral blood, sampled on day 0 of AZD1222 vaccination. Receptors were obtained from an adult in good health.

The V call is TRBV20-1, the J call TRBJ2-7, with a weak D call TRBD1 (6 bases). Germline V gene sequence: CDR1 DFQATT, CDR2 SNEGSKA (reference sequence). CDR3 length: 13 amino acids. The V gene lost 3 bases and the J gene lost 0 bases, with 9 bases spanning the gap. This CDR3 is CSASQGLSYEQYF. The CDR3 coding sequence is TGCAGTGCTAGTCAGGGGCTCTCCTACGAGCAGTACTTC.

The rearrangement links TRBV4-2 to TRBJ1-2; TRBD1 aligns across 9 bases. Per the germline V gene, CDR1 is LGHNA and CDR2 is YNFKEQ. This CDR3 has 14 residues. Germline trimming cut 4 bases from V and 4 bases from J; bases unmatched to any gene: 4. The CDR3 here is CASSPDRGLYGYTF. Here the CDR3 DNA reads TGTGCCAGCAGCCCGGACAGGGGACTCTATGGCTACACCTTC.

CDR3 nucleotides: TGTGCCAGCAGTTATTCGGACAGGGGGCGAACTTTCTTT. Its protein is CASSYSDRGRTFF. The chain combines TRBV6-5 with TRBJ1-1; 11 bases are shared with TRBD1. The junction had 6 bases not matched to a gene; V was cut back by 3 bases and J by 12 bases. The CDR3 covers 13 residues. Per germline, CDR1 MNHEY and CDR2 SVGAGI.

The V call is TRBV11-2, the J call TRBJ2-3; 13 bases align to TRBD2. This CDR3 spans 16 amino acids. V was clipped by 4 bases and J by 6 bases; unmatched bases: 7. Germline V gene sequence: CDR1 SGHAT, CDR2 FQNNGV. In nucleotides, the CDR3 is TGTGCCAGCAGCTCCGGGACTAGCGGGACTGGGGATACGCAGTATTTT. Translated: CASSSGTSGTGDTQYF.

The chain uses TRBV7-3 and TRBJ2-3, with TRBD2 identical over 8 bases. V shed 5 bases and J 1 base; nucleotides not matched to a gene: 8. The CDR3 length is 16 residues. CDR1 and CDR2 from the germline V gene are SGHTA and FQGTGA. In DNA form, the CDR3 reads TGTGCCAGCAGCCTGCTAGCGGGCCTGGGCACAGATACGCAGTATTTT. Protein product: CASSLLAGLGTDTQYF.

The chain employs TRBV27 and TRBJ1-6; weak D call: TRBD1 (5 bases). This CDR3 region has 15 residues. Germline CDR1 MNHEY, CDR2 SMNVEV (reference sequence). V was shortened by 9 bases and J by 8 bases, with 20 bases between the two germline ends. CDR3 amino acids: CASSRSGPSHSPLHF. CDR3 DNA: TGTGCCAGTAGCCGCTCGGGACCGTCCCATTCACCCCTCCACTTT.

V and J are TRBV3-1 (or the pseudogene TRBV3-2) and TRBJ1-4, with D perhaps TRBD1 (5 bases). Germline loops: CDR1 LGHDT, CDR2 YNNKEL (reference sequence). The ends were cut back, 1 base at V and 4 bases at J, with 7 bases in the middle. The CDR3 covers 14 residues. For the CDR3, the DNA is TGTGCCAGCAGCCAAGGGGGGGGTAATGAAAAACTGTTTTTT. It translates to CASSQGGGNEKLFF.

The chain recombines TRBV28 with TRBJ2-7; 11 bases match TRBD2. This CDR3 is built from 15 residues. Germline CDR1 reads MDHEN; CDR2 reads SYDVKM. The J segment lost 1 base and the V segment lost 5 bases, leaving 4 bases of the junction unmatched. Here the CDR3 DNA reads TGTGCCAGCAGTCCCAGGACTAGCGGGTCCTACGAGCAGTACTTC. It codes for CASSPRTSGSYEQYF.

The chain links TRBV19 to TRBJ2-7; 7 bases agree with TRBD2. CDR1 LNHDA and CDR2 SQIVND come from the germline V gene (reference sequence). Germline trimming cut 1 base from V and 3 bases from J; bases unmatched to any gene: 6. This CDR3 contains 15 residues. Written as DNA, the CDR3 is TGTGCCAGTAGTATAGTCGGCGGGAGACTCTACGAGCAGTACTTC. It specifies CASSIVGGRLYEQYF.

The chain carries TRBV15 and TRBJ1-4; D uncertain. In germline, CDR1 is LNHNV, CDR2 YYDKDF (reference sequence). V was shortened by 1 base and J by 6 bases, with 12 bases between the two germline ends. The CDR3 is 15 amino acids. CDR3 sequence (DNA): TGTGCCACCAGCAGAGCCGGTTCGGTGGATGAAAAACTGTTTTTT. This gives the protein CATSRAGSVDEKLFF. Looking up the rest from reference TRBV15 and TRBJ1-4 gives the full variable domain: DAMVIQNPRYQVTQFGKPVTLSCSQTLNHNVMYWYQQKSSQAPKLLFHYYDKDFNNEADTPDNFQSRRPNTSFCFLDIRSPGLGDTAMYLCATSRAGSVDEKLFFGSGTQLSVL.

This rearrangement joins TRBV10-3 to TRBJ2-3, with 14 bases that match TRBD2. This CDR3 is built from 16 residues. The J segment lost 4 bases and the V segment lost 0 bases, leaving 0 bases of the junction unmatched. The germline CDR1 and CDR2 sequences are ENHRY and SYGVKD. CDR3 sequence (DNA): TGTGCCATCAGTGAGTCGACTAGCGGGGGGGCAGATACGCAGTATTTT. Translated, it gives CAISESTSGGADTQYF.

This chain joins TRBV5-1 and TRBJ2-3; D remains ambiguous. The V gene lost 5 bases and the J gene lost 2 bases, with 9 bases spanning the gap. The CDR3 is made up of 13 amino acids. Per germline, CDR1 SGHRS and CDR2 YFSETQ. Here the CDR3 reads CASRDGPTDTQYF. For the CDR3, the DNA is TGCGCCAGCAGGGACGGACCCACAGATACGCAGTATTTT.

The chain links TRBV2 to TRBJ1-1; D possibly corresponds to TRBD1 (5 bases). In germline, CDR1 is SNHLY, CDR2 FYNNEI. This CDR3 is built from 15 residues. Trimming left V 4 bases short and J 0 bases short, with 12 bases between. The CDR3 loop is CASSGYQGMNTEAFF. CDR3 coding DNA: TGTGCCAGCAGTGGATATCAGGGAATGAACACTGAAGCTTTCTTT.

V and J are TRBV2 and TRBJ1-5; 7 nucleotides match TRBD1. The V and J ends lost 10 bases and 5 bases, in that order; junction bases with no gene match: 8. The CDR3 length is 13 residues. CDR1 and CDR2 (germline): SNHLY, FYNNEI. The CDR3 DNA reads TGTGCCACGACGACAGGGATTTATCAGCCCCAGCATTTT. It yields the protein CATTTGIYQPQHF.

The chain carries TRBV16 and TRBJ1-5; maybe TRBD1 (5 bases). The CDR3 is 15 residues long. Germline V gene lookup returns CDR1 KGHSY and CDR2 FQNENV. The V end lost 4 bases, the J end lost 0 bases, and 10 bases lay between the germline ends. The CDR3 loop is CASSLDGASNQPQHF. The CDR3 nucleotides are TGTGCCAGCAGCCTCGACGGGGCTAGCAATCAGCCCCAGCATTTT.

The gene calls are TRBV28 and TRBJ1-1; 7 nucleotides agree with TRBD1. This CDR3 has 13 amino acids. V trimming: 5 bases; J trimming: 9 bases; junction bases outside the gene matches: 9. Germline V gene lookup returns CDR1 MDHEN and CDR2 SYDVKM. The CDR3 is CASSLRGPFKAFF. The CDR3, as DNA: TGTGCCAGCAGTCTTAGGGGGCCGTTCAAAGCTTTCTTT.